The next 25 T cell receptor beta chains were all read from a single sample in a study of T-cell memory formation after mild COVID-19 (TCRdb year 2021). Library preparation used 5' RACE. Data came from an Illumina NovaSeq 6000. The public reads were run again by TCRdb, first through fastp at Q25 and then through MiXCR, and only productive beta chains were kept. Duplicate CDR3 protein sequences are folded into a single record with the most common DNA and genes. A total of more than 250,000 distinct CDR3 sequences appear in this sample, about 17% of them only once. Together, the top ten hold roughly 22% of the sample. Sample: PBMCs or a T cell subset sorted from them (not recorded which). These receptors were obtained from a man younger than 35 who had mild COVID-19 (a few samples of this study predate the infection). The sample titles of this study are shuffled in the database, so cell type and time point are left out; the donor was told from shared clones.

This clonotype has only one observation. A much larger clone differs from this one at a single base, so this may be a read error. The V call is TRBV29-1, the J call TRBJ2-5, with D possibly matching TRBD2 (6 bases). The length of the CDR3 is 14 residues. Germline V CDR1 and CDR2: SQVTM, ANQGSEA. V lost 6 bases to trimming and J lost 5 bases, with 19 bases between them. Here the CDR3 DNA reads TGCAGCGTCGCCTTAGGGATAGGGAGGGAGACCCAGTACTTC. It encodes CSVALGIGRETQYF.

This clonotype was seen a few times. The genes are TRBV6-5 and TRBJ1-1, with 7 bases that match TRBD1. Losses at the gene ends were 2 bases for V and 0 bases for J; bases not matched to a gene: 3. Germline V gene data show CDR1 as MNHEY and CDR2 as SVGAGI. The CDR3 covers 15 residues. CDR3 region: CASSYGTAMNTEAFF. The CDR3 DNA follows: TGTGCCAGCAGTTACGGGACAGCCATGAACACTGAAGCTTTCTTT.

This clonotype was detected a few times. The V and J genes are TRBV5-1 and TRBJ2-3, with 8 nucleotides matching TRBD1. There are 13 residues in the CDR3. V was pared by 7 bases and J by 5 bases, with 6 bases of the junction left unmatched. The V gene's germline CDR1 is SGHRS and CDR2 YFSETQ. For the CDR3, the DNA is TGCGCCAGCGGCCAGGGGGCAGAAGATACGCAGTATTTT. Its protein is CASGQGAEDTQYF.

About this clonotype: Compared with germline, one end of the junction differs, possibly owing to a read error. The chain links TRBV28 to TRBJ1-2; D is ambiguous. Germline V CDR1 and CDR2: MDHEN, SYDVKM. This CDR3 region has 13 residues. The CDR3 DNA follows: TGTGCCAGCAGTTTGACCCTCAGCTATGGCTGCACCTTC. Translating gives CASSLTLSYGCTF.

The rearrangement joins TRBV29-1 to TRBJ2-7; D remains unclear. The V gene lost 4 bases and the J gene lost 2 bases, with 6 bases spanning the gap. The CDR3 contains 11 residues. Germline V gene data show CDR1 as SQVTM and CDR2 as ANQGSEA. This CDR3 reads CSVAAAYEQYF. Written as DNA, the CDR3 is TGCAGCGTTGCGGCGGCCTACGAGCAGTACTTC.

The chain combines TRBV10-3 with TRBJ1-1; the D gene is possibly TRBD1 (5 bases). The V and J ends lost 8 bases and 0 bases respectively, with 13 bases between them. Looked up from germline, CDR1 is ENHRY and CDR2 is SYGVKD. The CDR3 runs 14 residues. The CDR3 loop is CAICPGGVNTEAFF. The DNA for the CDR3 is TGTGCCATCTGTCCGGGAGGGGTGAACACTGAAGCTTTCTTT.

The chain recombines TRBV5-1 with TRBJ2-3; TRBD2 aligns across 8 bases. The ends lost 9 bases at V and 3 bases at J; junction bases unmatched: 6. This CDR3 is 13 amino acids long. The germline V gene encodes CDR1 SGHRS and CDR2 YFSETQ. CDR3: CATTPGGTDTQYF. CDR3 DNA sequence: TGCGCCACCACCCCGGGGGGGACAGATACGCAGTATTTT.

The V and J genes are TRBV24-1 and TRBJ2-5; 10 bases align to TRBD1. Germline V gives CDR1 KGHDR, CDR2 SFDVKD. V was clipped by 3 bases and J by 3 bases; unmatched bases: 3. This CDR3 has 15 residues. The CDR3 DNA follows: TGTGCCACCAGTGATGCCGGGACAGGGGAAGAGACCCAGTACTTC. Protein: CATSDAGTGEETQYF.

The J gene is TRBJ1-6, the V gene TRBV12-5; D uncertain. CDR3 length: 14 amino acids. V lost 0 bases, J lost 5 bases, and 5 bases lay in between. CDR1 LGHNT and CDR2 FRNRAP come from the germline V gene. The DNA of the CDR3 is TGTGCTAGTGGTTTGGTCGGCCATAATTCACCCCTCCACTTT. This gives the protein CASGLVGHNSPLHF.

This clonotype was seen only a few times. The chain uses TRBV28 and TRBJ2-7; D not resolved. CDR3 length: 12 residues. Germline V lookup: CDR1 MDHEN, CDR2 SYDVKM. V lost 5 bases and J 11 bases, leaving 16 bases between the germline ends. The DNA of the CDR3 is TGTGCCAGCAGTCCCCCCCTTCGAAGGAAGTACTTC. It codes for CASSPPLRRKYF.

The V call is TRBV5-4, the J call TRBJ2-3; the D gene is possibly TRBD1 (6 bases). Trimming left V 2 bases short and J 0 bases short, with 16 bases between. Germline CDR1 reads SGHNT; CDR2 reads YYREEE (reference sequence). CDR3 length equals 17 residues. CDR3 amino acids: CASSLPGQLPSTDTQYF. In DNA, the CDR3 is TGTGCCAGCAGCTTACCCGGACAGTTACCTAGCACAGATACGCAGTATTTT.

This clonotype was recorded at least ten times. The rearrangement joins TRBV4-2 to TRBJ2-5; no clear D. The CDR3 contains 14 residues. Germline CDR1 and CDR2: LGHNA and YNFKEQ. The ends were cut back, 3 bases at V and 2 bases at J, with 10 bases in the middle. In nucleotides, the CDR3 is TGTGCCAGCAGCCAGAATCTTGGGCAAGAGACCCAGTACTTC. This encodes CASSQNLGQETQYF.

The chain employs TRBV6-5 and TRBJ2-1; 11 nucleotides match TRBD2. The CDR3 is 14 residues long. V trimming: 7 bases; J trimming: 10 bases; junction bases outside the gene matches: 9. Germline V gene lookup returns CDR1 MNHEY and CDR2 SVGAGI. Written as DNA, the CDR3 is TGTGCCAGCACCAATAGCGGGGGGGCATTGGAGCAGTTCTTC. This codes for CASTNSGGALEQFF.

The chain joins TRBV7-9 to TRBJ2-1, with 11 bases lining up with TRBD1. Germline V CDR1 and CDR2: SEHNR, FQNEAQ (reference sequence). The length of the CDR3 is 13 residues. V gave up 6 bases and J gave up 6 bases; unmatched junction bases: 1. The CDR3 nucleotides are TGTGCCAGCAGGGACAGGGGGCCCAATGAGCAGTTCTTC. Protein sequence: CASRDRGPNEQFF.

The chain joins TRBV12-3 or TRBV12-4 to TRBJ1-1; D is unresolved. Trimming took 8 bases from V and 3 from J, leaving 13 bases between them. CDR3 size: 13 residues. The CDR3 coding sequence is TGTGCCAGCTTGGCGGATGGGGACACTGAAGCTTTCTTT. Translating gives CASLADGDTEAFF.

This clonotype was picked up a small number of times. The chain carries TRBV2 and TRBJ2-7; TRBD2 aligns across 10 bases. The CDR3 totals 15 residues. The V gene end was trimmed by 5 bases and the J gene end by 4 bases; junction bases not matched to a gene: 8. The germline CDR1 and CDR2 sequences are SNHLY and FYNNEI. The CDR3 region is CASSLPSGGGYEQYV. The CDR3 DNA sequence: TGTGCCAGCAGTTTGCCTAGCGGGGGCGGGTACGAGCAGTACGTC.

The chain carries TRBV12-2 and TRBJ1-1. TRBV12-2 corresponds to a pseudogene. The CDR3 covers 8 residues. In nucleotides, the CDR3 is TGTGCAAGTCGCTTCCCTTTCTTT. Amino acids: CASRFPFF.

This clonotype has just a few counts. The chain links TRBV6-5 to TRBJ2-1; TRBD2 agrees at 11 bases. This CDR3 spans 14 amino acids. Per the germline V gene, CDR1 is MNHEY and CDR2 is SVGAGI. V was clipped by 6 bases and J by 9 bases; unmatched bases: 7. The CDR3: CASSIAGGRSEQFF. The CDR3 DNA sequence: TGTGCCAGCAGCATAGCGGGGGGGCGGAGTGAGCAGTTCTTC.

There are many counts of this clonotype. The genes are TRBV12-3 or TRBV12-4 and TRBJ2-3, with D maybe TRBD1 (6 bases). V was cut by 8 bases and J by 1 base, with 7 bases left in between. This CDR3 comprises 12 residues. Written as DNA, the CDR3 is TGTGCCAGCGCAGGGGGCACAGATACGCAGTATTTT. Translated, it gives CASAGGTDTQYF.

A few counts support this clonotype. CDR3 in amino acids: CASSLLWTSEPDTQYF. As DNA, the CDR3 is TGCGCCAGCAGCTTGCTTTGGACTAGCGAGCCAGATACGCAGTATTTT. V usage is TRBV5-1 and J usage is TRBJ2-3, with 9 bases aligning to TRBD2. V lost 1 base, J lost 4 bases, and 7 bases stayed unmatched. From germline, CDR1 is SGHRS and CDR2 YFSETQ. This CDR3 is built from 16 residues.

The table lists this clonotype with a few counts. This chain connects TRBV6-6 to TRBJ2-3; D might be TRBD2 (7 bases). V gave up 7 bases and J gave up 0 bases, with 14 bases separating them. The CDR3 is 15 amino acids. Germline V lookup: CDR1 MNHNY, CDR2 SVGAGI (reference sequence). The DNA for the CDR3 is TGTGCCAGCACTCGGGGGGCGCTTAGCACAGATACGCAGTATTTT. Amino acid sequence: CASTRGALSTDTQYF.

This clonotype has just a few counts. The rearrangement joins TRBV9 to TRBJ2-3; TRBD1 is a possible D gene (5 bases). The length of the CDR3 is 15 residues. V lost 0 bases, J lost 1 base, and 9 bases lay in between. Germline CDR1 reads SGDLS; CDR2 reads YYNGEE. The CDR3 region is CASSVVDTGTDTQYF. CDR3 nucleotides: TGTGCCAGCAGCGTAGTGGACACCGGCACAGATACGCAGTATTTT.

The chain links TRBV6-1 to TRBJ2-7, with 9 positions matching TRBD1. With 6 bases clipped from V and 3 bases from J, the junction kept 9 bases outside the gene matches. This CDR3 is 15 amino acids long. Germline V gene sequence: CDR1 MNHNS, CDR2 SASEGT. This chain's CDR3 is CASRFGGQGIYEQYF. DNA for the CDR3: TGTGCCAGCAGGTTTGGTGGACAGGGGATCTACGAGCAGTACTTC.

This chain joins TRBV19 and TRBJ2-2; 12 nucleotides match TRBD2. Germline CDR1 and CDR2: LNHDA and SQIVND (reference sequence). V lost 3 bases, J lost 8 bases, and 7 bases stayed unmatched. CDR3 length: 16 amino acids. The DNA of the CDR3 is TGTGCCAGTAGTATGACTAGCGGGGGCCCCATAGGGGAGCTGTTTTTT. Translating gives CASSMTSGGPIGELFF.

There are a few counts of this clonotype. The V gene is TRBV18, the J gene TRBJ2-7, with D perhaps TRBD2 (5 bases). There are 16 residues in the CDR3. The V end lost 1 base, the J end lost 0 bases, and 13 bases lay between the germline ends. CDR1 and CDR2 from the germline V gene are KGHSH and LQKENI. CDR3 sequence (DNA): TGTGCCAGCTCACCACTGGGTGGGAGCAGCTCCTACGAGCAGTACTTC. Amino acids: CASSPLGGSSSYEQYF.